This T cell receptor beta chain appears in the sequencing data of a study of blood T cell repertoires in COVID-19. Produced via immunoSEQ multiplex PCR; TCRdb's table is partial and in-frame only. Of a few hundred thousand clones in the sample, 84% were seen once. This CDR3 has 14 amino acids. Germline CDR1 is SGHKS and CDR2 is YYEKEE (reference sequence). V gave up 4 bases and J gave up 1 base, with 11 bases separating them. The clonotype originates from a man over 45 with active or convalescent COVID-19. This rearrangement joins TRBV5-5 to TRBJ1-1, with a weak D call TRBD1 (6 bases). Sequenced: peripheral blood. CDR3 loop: CASSTGMANTEAFF. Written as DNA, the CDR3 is TGTGCCAGCAGCACAGGGATGGCGAACACTGAAGCTTTCTTT.